This passage covers 29 T cell receptor beta chains from one sample sequenced in a study of blood T cell repertoires in COVID-19 (dated by TCRdb to about 2020). Receptor libraries were prepared by the immunoSEQ multiplex PCR assay. TCRdb took over this immuneACCESS table, retaining in-frame rearrangements with V and J assigned. Such tables are incomplete; in checked studies, under half of the missing clones stem from an unresolved V gene, and the remainder is unexplained. The sample profile shows around 450,000 clones; about 90% of them were found once. 0.7% of the sample belongs to the ten largest clones. The material sequenced was PBMCs or T cells enriched from blood (not recorded which). The receptors shown here come from a woman under 30 who had recovered from COVID-19.

This chain joins TRBV9 and TRBJ2-1, with 11 bases fitting TRBD2. Germline values: CDR1 SGDLS, CDR2 YYNGEE. The J segment lost 0 bases and the V segment lost 6 bases, leaving 2 bases of the junction unmatched. CDR3 length: 15 amino acids. The DNA for the CDR3 is TGTGCCAGCACTAGCGGGGGGTTCTCCTACAATGAGCAGTTCTTC. This sequence encodes CASTSGGFSYNEQFF. Drawing the rest from reference TRBV9 and TRBJ2-1, the complete variable domain is DSGVTQTPKHLITATGQRVTLRCSPRSGDLSVYWYQQSLDQGLQFLIQYYNGEERAKGNILERFSAQQFPDLHSELNLSSLELGDSALYFCASTSGGFSYNEQFFGPGTRLTVL.

This clone was counted only a few times. The chain links TRBV2 to TRBJ1-5, with D perhaps TRBD1 (5 bases). Germline assignment: CDR1 SNHLY and CDR2 FYNNEI. The CDR3 loop spans 13 amino acids. Trimming removed 11 bases from V and 4 bases from J, with 15 bases in between. This chain's CDR3 is CAGQGEGNQPQHF. The DNA of the CDR3 is TGTGCCGGACAAGGGGAGGGGAATCAGCCCCAGCATTTT.

The chain joins TRBV27 to TRBJ1-1; D perhaps matches TRBD1 (6 bases). The CDR3 length is 16 residues. Trimming pared 4 bases from V and 0 bases from J, leaving 15 bases between. CDR1 and CDR2 (germline): MNHEY, SMNVEV (reference sequence). The CDR3 region has the DNA TGTGCCAGCAGTTCCTTCTGGAGGACAGTGAACACTGAAGCTTTCTTT. Translated, it gives CASSSFWRTVNTEAFF.

The sample holds a few counts of this clone. The chain carries TRBV29-1 and TRBJ1-2; weak D call: TRBD1 (6 bases). Germline-derived CDR1 and CDR2 are SQVTM and ANQGSEA. V was trimmed by 4 bases and J by 5 bases, leaving 14 bases between them. CDR3 length equals 13 residues. Here the CDR3 DNA reads TGCAGCGTTGGGACAGATACCGTTTATGGCTACACCTTC. Amino acids: CSVGTDTVYGYTF.

In its sample, this clone was seen once. CDR3 sequence (DNA): TGCGCCAGCAGCTTGGATGGAGGGAGTGCCACTGAAGCTTTCTTT. Its translation: CASSLDGGSATEAFF. The chain joins TRBV5-1 to TRBJ1-1; D call uncertain. The CDR3 is made up of 15 amino acids. The germline V gene encodes CDR1 SGHRS and CDR2 YFSETQ. Trimming shortened V by 0 bases and J by 4 bases, and 13 bases separated the two germline ends.

CDR3 sequence: CASSQDRSGPTGTDTQYF. The DNA of the CDR3 is TGCGCCAGCAGCCAAGATCGGAGCGGGCCCACTGGAACAGATACGCAGTATTTT. The J gene is TRBJ2-3, the V gene TRBV4-1, with D tentatively TRBD2 (6 bases). This CDR3 is built from 18 residues. Germline V lookup: CDR1 MGHRA, CDR2 YSYEKL. The germline V and J ends were trimmed by 0 bases and 3 bases, with 19 bases remaining between them.

The chain uses TRBV2 and TRBJ2-7; 9 nucleotides agree with TRBD1. CDR3 size: 14 residues. Germline lookup yields CDR1 SNHLY and CDR2 FYNNEI. After removal of 4 bases from V and 6 bases from J, the junction contained 7 bases not matched to a gene. The CDR3, as DNA: TGTGCCAGCAGTGCCCTATTGACAGGGGGCGAGCAGTACTTC. Translating gives CASSALLTGGEQYF.

This chain joins TRBV15 and TRBJ2-2; 8 bases align to TRBD2. The CDR3 contains 17 residues. Germline V gene lookup returns CDR1 LNHNV and CDR2 YYDKDF (reference sequence). Trimming took 3 bases from V and 0 from J; bases not matched to a gene: 6. The CDR3 is CATSSGTRDANTGELFF. CDR3 coding DNA: TGTGCCACCAGCAGCGGGACTAGAGACGCGAACACCGGGGAGCTGTTTTTT.

The rearrangement uses TRBV18 and TRBJ1-3; D remains unclear. The germline gives CDR1 KGHSH, CDR2 LQKENI. The CDR3 consists of 15 residues. The V and J ends lost 2 bases and 0 bases respectively, with 8 bases between them. CDR3 amino acids: CASSPTGPSGNTIYF. The CDR3 DNA follows: TGTGCCAGCTCACCAACGGGTCCCTCTGGAAACACCATATATTTT.

V gene TRBV5-4 combines with J gene TRBJ1-1; tentative D call: TRBD1 (6 bases). The CDR3 totals 13 residues. With 3 bases removed from V and 7 bases from J, the gap between germline ends came to 13 bases. Germline CDR1 reads SGHNT; CDR2 reads YYREEE (reference sequence). The CDR3 DNA reads as TGTGCCAGCAGCTCACCTGGACAGAATGAAGCTTTCTTT. Protein: CASSSPGQNEAFF.

The J gene is TRBJ1-1, the V gene TRBV27, with D hard to call. V was clipped by 5 bases and J by 6 bases, with 13 bases between them. The germline V gene encodes CDR1 MNHEY and CDR2 SMNVEV (reference sequence). The CDR3 sequence is 13 residues long. This CDR3 is CASSPYREAEAFF. In DNA form, the CDR3 reads TGTGCCAGCAGTCCATACCGGGAGGCTGAAGCTTTCTTT.

This sequence joins TRBV6-5 and TRBJ1-2; possibly TRBD1 for D (5 bases). The V gene's germline CDR1 is MNHEY and CDR2 SVGAGI. This CDR3 has 13 residues. The V end was cut by 6 bases, the J end by 6 bases, with 14 bases between. The CDR3 DNA reads TGTGCCAGCAGCTGGGGCCCTGCGGATGGCTACACCTTC. Its protein product is CASSWGPADGYTF.

The V gene is TRBV5-1, the J gene TRBJ1-4, with a tentative D call TRBD1 (6 bases). This CDR3 has 17 residues. The V end lost 4 bases, the J end lost 0 bases, and 16 bases lay between the germline ends. Germline CDR1 SGHRS, CDR2 YFSETQ. The CDR3: CASSPDRSRATNEKLFF. Here the CDR3 DNA reads TGCGCCAGCAGCCCCGACAGGAGTCGAGCAACTAATGAAAAACTGTTTTTT.

V gene TRBV15 combines with J gene TRBJ2-7; TRBD1 might be the D (6 bases). Germline V gene lookup returns CDR1 LNHNV and CDR2 YYDKDF (reference sequence). The CDR3 is made up of 15 amino acids. The V end lost 0 bases, the J end lost 4 bases, and 13 bases lay between the germline ends. In nucleotides, the CDR3 is TGTGCCACCAGCAGAGACCTGGACAGTTGGTACGAGCAGTACTTC. Its protein is CATSRDLDSWYEQYF.

The CDR3: CASSVFLGVGCNTEAFF. CDR3 in DNA: TGTGCCAGCAGTGTATTCCTAGGGGTTGGGTGTAACACTGAAGCTTTCTTT. The chain couples TRBV27 to TRBJ1-1; TRBD1 might be the D (5 bases). Trimming left V 5 bases short and J 2 bases short, with 21 bases between. Germline CDR1 and CDR2: MNHEY and SMNVEV (reference sequence). This CDR3 contains 17 residues.

This clone was observed once. The chain couples TRBV18 to TRBJ2-7; 9 bases are shared with TRBD1. J was trimmed by 6 bases and V by 6 bases; bases with no gene match: 18. Germline V lookup: CDR1 KGHSH, CDR2 LQKENI. This CDR3 is 17 amino acids long. The CDR3 spells CASSLQSLGQGGREQYF. Here the CDR3 DNA reads TGTGCCAGCTCCCTCCAAAGCCTGGGACAGGGAGGTCGCGAGCAGTACTTC.

The chain links TRBV2 to TRBJ2-7, with a weak D call TRBD1 (6 bases). Germline CDR1 SNHLY, CDR2 FYNNEI. The CDR3 is 14 amino acids. V lost 8 bases to trimming and J lost 0 bases, with 14 bases between them. The CDR3 DNA reads TGTGCCAGCCAGGGGAACAGTTTCTCCTACGAGCAGTACTTC. Its protein is CASQGNSFSYEQYF.

Here the CDR3 DNA reads TGTGCCAGCGGTTCAATGATCGACGGGGATGAAAAACTGTTTTTT. Translating it yields CASGSMIDGDEKLFF. This chain connects TRBV6-5 to TRBJ1-4; no firm D call. Germline V lookup: CDR1 MNHEY, CDR2 SVGAGI. This CDR3 region has 15 residues. The ends were cut back, 8 bases at V and 6 bases at J, with 19 bases in the middle.

This chain connects TRBV28 to TRBJ1-6; D remains ambiguous. This CDR3 has 17 amino acids. Trimming cost V 10 bases and J 6 bases, with 25 bases left between them. Per the germline V gene, CDR1 is MDHEN and CDR2 is SYDVKM. This chain's CDR3 is CATSRGPTSSSNSPLHF. DNA for the CDR3: TGTGCCACCTCTAGAGGGCCCACGTCTTCAAGTAATTCACCCCTCCACTTT.

The chain carries TRBV5-4 and TRBJ2-3; no firm D call. Trimming shortened V by 3 bases and J by 4 bases, and 6 bases separated the two germline ends. Germline V lookup: CDR1 SGHNT, CDR2 YYREEE (reference sequence). The CDR3 covers 12 residues. In nucleotides, the CDR3 is TGTGCCAGCAGCTATCAGGCAGATACGCAGTATTTT. Its protein product is CASSYQADTQYF.

This CDR3 is CASPPEGDGYTF. CDR3 nucleotide sequence: TGTGCCAGCCCCCCGGAGGGTGATGGCTACACCTTC. The chain recombines TRBV3-1 (or the pseudogene TRBV3-2) with TRBJ1-2; D unresolved. Trimming cost V 8 bases and J 6 bases, with 13 bases left between them. CDR3 length equals 12 residues. Germline V lookup: CDR1 LGHDT, CDR2 YNNKEL (reference sequence).

V is TRBV11-2 and J is TRBJ2-5; D possibly corresponds to TRBD2 (5 bases). V gave up 4 bases and J gave up 1 base, with 16 bases separating them. Germline loops: CDR1 SGHAT, CDR2 FQNNGV. The CDR3 has 16 amino acids. The CDR3 loop reads CASSSRAAWAQETQYF. The CDR3 DNA reads TGTGCCAGCAGCTCGCGGGCCGCTTGGGCCCAAGAGACCCAGTACTTC.

The rearrangement joins TRBV5-4 to TRBJ2-1, with no clear D. The CDR3 covers 13 residues. Germline CDR1 SGHNT, CDR2 YYREEE (reference sequence). V gave up 0 bases and J gave up 10 bases, with 11 bases separating them. The CDR3 loop reads CASSLDSSQEQFF. The DNA for the CDR3 is TGTGCCAGCAGCTTGGATAGTAGCCAGGAGCAGTTCTTC.

The chain recombines TRBV7-9 with TRBJ1-2; TRBD1 matches 9 bases. Trimming took 2 bases from V and 6 from J; bases not matched to a gene: 13. CDR1 and CDR2 (germline): SEHNR, FQNEAQ (reference sequence). The CDR3 is made up of 17 amino acids. The CDR3 DNA reads TGTGCCAGCAGCTTAAACTTACAGGGGGCCTCACAAAATGGCTACACCTTC. It is translated as CASSLNLQGASQNGYTF.

The CDR3 bases are TGTGCCAGCTCACCGGGGACAGTAGTACTACAAGAGACCCAGTACTTC. Encoded protein: CASSPGTVVLQETQYF. The chain links TRBV18 to TRBJ2-5, with 7 bases matching TRBD1. The CDR3 covers 16 residues. Germline V gene lookup returns CDR1 KGHSH and CDR2 LQKENI. J lost 2 bases, V lost 3 bases, and 9 bases had no gene match.

The chain couples TRBV2 to TRBJ1-5; D may be TRBD1 (6 bases). The CDR3 has 16 residues. The V end lost 4 bases, the J end lost 1 base, and 14 bases lay between the germline ends. Germline CDR1 reads SNHLY; CDR2 reads FYNNEI. The CDR3, as DNA: TGTGCCAGCAGTGGACGGGGGGCTGAGAGCAATCAGCCCCAGCATTTT. Translation: CASSGRGAESNQPQHF.

The gene calls are TRBV19 and TRBJ1-5; 7 nucleotides line up with TRBD1. The CDR3 contains 15 residues. The ends lost 5 bases at V and 3 bases at J; junction bases unmatched: 7. Germline V gene data show CDR1 as LNHDA and CDR2 as SQIVND (reference sequence). CDR3 nucleotides: TGTGCCAGTAGTCCCGGGGACAGCGCCAATCAGCCCCAGCATTTT. It yields the protein CASSPGDSANQPQHF.

The rearrangement links TRBV3-1 (or the pseudogene TRBV3-2) to TRBJ2-3; weak D call: TRBD2 (5 bases). V lost 0 bases, J lost 2 bases, and 12 bases lay in between. The CDR3 has 16 residues. From germline, CDR1 is LGHDT and CDR2 YNNKEL (reference sequence). In nucleotides, the CDR3 is TGTGCCAGCAGCCAAGATCCCGGGGAACTCACAGATACGCAGTATTTT. Its protein product is CASSQDPGELTDTQYF.

The chain combines TRBV28 with TRBJ2-5; possibly TRBD1 for D (6 bases). Germline CDR1 reads MDHEN; CDR2 reads SYDVKM. The CDR3 spans 14 residues. Trimming removed 5 bases from V and 3 bases from J, with 13 bases in between. As DNA, the CDR3 is TGTGCCAGCAGTCCTACGGGACATAAAGAGACCCAGTACTTC. Encoded protein: CASSPTGHKETQYF. The variable domain in full, completed from reference TRBV28 and TRBJ2-5, reads DVKVTQSSRYLVKRTGEKVFLECVQDMDHENMFWYRQDPGLGLRLIYFSYDVKMKEKGDIPEGYSVSREKKERFSLILESASTNQTSMYLCASSPTGHKETQYFGPGTRLLVL.